The rows below give T cell receptor beta chains drawn from one sample of a study of blood T cell repertoires in COVID-19. Sequenced by immunoSEQ multiplex PCR; TCRdb stores in-frame clones only, minus some. The sample has approximately 170,000 clones, about 85% seen once. The sequencing input was peripheral blood. These receptors originate from a man between 65 and 85 years old who had recovered from COVID-19. Both conserved end residues are part of each CDR3. The order of the fields is CDR3 DNA, CDR3 protein, V gene, J gene, D gene, clone size. The D gene is left open where the match is weak. Only part of the rows carry a size: once, few, many, or a class if the clone is expanded.

CDR3nt: TGTGCCAGCAGCTTAGCGTCGAGCTATGGCTACACCTTC; CDR3aa: CASSLASSYGYTF; v_gene: TRBV11-2; j_gene: TRBJ1-2; d_gene: .; abundance: .
CDR3nt: TGTGCCAGCAGCTTGGGGACAGTCCAAGAGACCCAGTACTTC; CDR3aa: CASSLGTVQETQYF; v_gene: TRBV5-4; j_gene: TRBJ2-5; d_gene: .; abundance: .
CDR3nt: TGTGCCAGCAGCGTTACCTTTATGGGAGGGGGAGGGAGAAACACCGGGGAGCTGTTTTTT; CDR3aa: CASSVTFMGGGGRNTGELFF; v_gene: TRBV9; j_gene: TRBJ2-2; d_gene: .; abundance: .
CDR3nt: TGTGCCAGCAGTGAGTCTAGCGGGACGAGCTCCTACAATGAGCAGTTCTTC; CDR3aa: CASSESSGTSSYNEQFF; v_gene: TRBV2; j_gene: TRBJ2-1; d_gene: TRBD2; abundance: once
CDR3nt: TGTGCCAGCAGTGAAGTCGCAGGCCAATCACCCCTCCACTTT; CDR3aa: CASSEVAGQSPLHF; v_gene: TRBV6-1; j_gene: TRBJ1-6; d_gene: .; abundance: .
CDR3nt: TGTGCCAGCAGCCAAGATCCCGGACTAGATGAGCAGTTCTTC; CDR3aa: CASSQDPGLDEQFF; v_gene: TRBV3-1/TRBV3-2; j_gene: TRBJ2-1; d_gene: TRBD2; abundance: .
CDR3nt: TGTGCCAGCAGTCCTCCCTCCGATACGCAGTATTTT; CDR3aa: CASSPPSDTQYF; v_gene: TRBV6-5; j_gene: TRBJ2-3; d_gene: .; abundance: once
CDR3nt: TGCGCCAGCAGCCCCGGTCAGGGGCCCTCCTACGAGCAGTACTTC; CDR3aa: CASSPGQGPSYEQYF; v_gene: TRBV4-1; j_gene: TRBJ2-7; d_gene: .; abundance: .
CDR3nt: TGTGCCAGCAGTGCAGGCTACGAGCAGTACTTC; CDR3aa: CASSAGYEQYF; v_gene: TRBV25-1; j_gene: TRBJ2-7; d_gene: .; abundance: .
CDR3nt: TGTGCCAGCAGCCCAGGAGCGGGAGGGCAGTATGAGACCCAGTACTTC; CDR3aa: CASSPGAGGQYETQYF; v_gene: TRBV4-2; j_gene: TRBJ2-5; d_gene: TRBD2; abundance: .
CDR3nt: TGTGCCAGCAGCTTAGCCACGACCTTTCCGGGACTAGCGGACAATGAGCAGTTCTTC; CDR3aa: CASSLATTFPGLADNEQFF; v_gene: TRBV13; j_gene: TRBJ2-1; d_gene: TRBD2; abundance: .
CDR3nt: TGTGCCAGCCGACTAGCGGGAGGGCCCTGGGAGCAGTACTTC; CDR3aa: CASRLAGGPWEQYF; v_gene: TRBV27; j_gene: TRBJ2-7; d_gene: TRBD2; abundance: .
CDR3nt: TGTGCCAGCAGTACGCGACTAGCGGGGGGGCATGAGCAGTTCTTC; CDR3aa: CASSTRLAGGHEQFF; v_gene: TRBV6-5; j_gene: TRBJ2-1; d_gene: TRBD2; abundance: .
CDR3nt: TGTGCCAGCAGCCGAGGGGGGGGCACCTATGCCCTCCAAGAGACCCAGTACTTC; CDR3aa: CASSRGGGTYALQETQYF; v_gene: TRBV6-2/TRBV6-3; j_gene: TRBJ2-5; d_gene: .; abundance: .
CDR3nt: TGTGCCAGCAGCTTACAGGGGTACAGCAATCAGCCCCAGCATTTT; CDR3aa: CASSLQGYSNQPQHF; v_gene: TRBV5-5; j_gene: TRBJ1-5; d_gene: TRBD1; abundance: .
CDR3nt: TGCGCCAGCAGCCAAGGGACTAGCGTTTTTCGGAACATTCAGTACTTC; CDR3aa: CASSQGTSVFRNIQYF; v_gene: TRBV4-1; j_gene: TRBJ2-4; d_gene: TRBD2; abundance: .
CDR3nt: TGTGCCAGTAGCCCCACGCCCGGGACCCAGTACTTC; CDR3aa: CASSPTPGTQYF; v_gene: TRBV19; j_gene: TRBJ2-5; d_gene: .; abundance: once
CDR3nt: TGCGCCAGCAGTGGGACTAGCGTAGACAATGAGCAGTTCTTC; CDR3aa: CASSGTSVDNEQFF; v_gene: TRBV10-2; j_gene: TRBJ2-1; d_gene: TRBD2; abundance: few
CDR3nt: TGTGCCAGCAGCTTAGGGGACAGGGGACCGTTTCAAGATACGCAGTATTTT; CDR3aa: CASSLGDRGPFQDTQYF; v_gene: TRBV11-2; j_gene: TRBJ2-3; d_gene: TRBD1; abundance: few
CDR3nt: TGTGCCAGCAGTTACAACAGGTACTACGAGCAGTACTTC; CDR3aa: CASSYNRYYEQYF; v_gene: TRBV6-2/TRBV6-3; j_gene: TRBJ2-7; d_gene: .; abundance: .
CDR3nt: TGTGCCAGCAGCTTCCAACTAGCCGACAATGAGCAGTTCTTC; CDR3aa: CASSFQLADNEQFF; v_gene: TRBV7-9; j_gene: TRBJ2-1; d_gene: .; abundance: .
CDR3nt: TGTGCCAGCAGCTTTACAGGGCTGGAGCAGTTCTTC; CDR3aa: CASSFTGLEQFF; v_gene: TRBV3-1/TRBV3-2; j_gene: TRBJ2-1; d_gene: .; abundance: few
CDR3nt: TGCAGCGTCGCTCTGAGCGGTCACAATGAGCAGTTCTTC; CDR3aa: CSVALSGHNEQFF; v_gene: TRBV29-1; j_gene: TRBJ2-1; d_gene: .; abundance: few
CDR3nt: TGTGCCAGCAGCTTCCGTGAAACGGGACAGGGTCAGACCCAGTACTTC; CDR3aa: CASSFRETGQGQTQYF; v_gene: TRBV11-1; j_gene: TRBJ2-5; d_gene: TRBD1; abundance: .
CDR3nt: TGCGCCAGCAGCCAAGTGGGCTCCGCGGAGACCCAGTACTTC; CDR3aa: CASSQVGSAETQYF; v_gene: TRBV4-1; j_gene: TRBJ2-5; d_gene: .; abundance: .
CDR3nt: TGTGCCAGCAGAGAGTTGGGACTAGCGGCCTACAATGAGCAGTTCTTC; CDR3aa: CASRELGLAAYNEQFF; v_gene: TRBV28; j_gene: TRBJ2-1; d_gene: TRBD2; abundance: .
CDR3nt: TGTGCCAGTAGTACTGGGACTAGCGGGAGCTACCTCCAAGAGACCCAGTACTTC; CDR3aa: CASSTGTSGSYLQETQYF; v_gene: TRBV19; j_gene: TRBJ2-5; d_gene: TRBD2; abundance: many
CDR3nt: TGTGCCACCAGTCGGACAGACGATCTTGGGACCCAGTACTTC; CDR3aa: CATSRTDDLGTQYF; v_gene: TRBV24-1; j_gene: TRBJ2-5; d_gene: .; abundance: .
CDR3nt: TGTGCCAGCAGCTTAGAGGGCAGGGTGGGCACTGAAGCTTTCTTT; CDR3aa: CASSLEGRVGTEAFF; v_gene: TRBV7-2; j_gene: TRBJ1-1; d_gene: .; abundance: .
CDR3nt: TGCGCCAGCAGCCAAACAGCGGGAGGGCCGATTTCCTACGAGCAGTACTTC; CDR3aa: CASSQTAGGPISYEQYF; v_gene: TRBV4-1; j_gene: TRBJ2-7; d_gene: TRBD2; abundance: .
CDR3nt: TGTGCCAGCAGCTTTCTAAGGGGTAGCGGGAGTTATGGAGATACGCAGTATTTT; CDR3aa: CASSFLRGSGSYGDTQYF; v_gene: TRBV27; j_gene: TRBJ2-3; d_gene: TRBD2; abundance: .
CDR3nt: TGTGCCAGCAGCCAAGATCGGAAAGGGGATTATGGCTACACCTTC; CDR3aa: CASSQDRKGDYGYTF; v_gene: TRBV3-1/TRBV3-2; j_gene: TRBJ1-2; d_gene: .; abundance: .
CDR3nt: TGTGCCAGCAGTCCCACAACCTCTGGAAACACCATATATTTT; CDR3aa: CASSPTTSGNTIYF; v_gene: TRBV2; j_gene: TRBJ1-3; d_gene: .; abundance: once